The following is a T cell receptor beta chain sequence with its context. The antigen is undetermined. The sample originates from a study of cytomegalovirus exposure and HLA in healthy donors. Study conclusions and caveats: Accounts indicate the classifier identified cytomegalovirus status with strong specificity and sensitivity.

Use of 60 Vbeta and 13 Jbeta primers characterized the PCR. Method: immunoSEQ multiplex PCR; TCRdb's copy keeps in-frame clones and lacks some. The sample consists of some 150,000 clones, around 80% of them appearing once. Looked up from germline, CDR1 is SGHRS and CDR2 is YFSETQ. V shed 6 bases and J shed 0 bases, with 13 bases lying between them. The CDR3 extends over 15 amino acids. This chain uses TRBV5-1 with TRBJ2-1; D is unclear. This TCR was sampled from a female donor in good health and CMV-seropositive. Sequences were obtained from PBMCs. This CDR3 is CASTNTLSSYNEQFF. DNA of the CDR3: TGCGCCAGCACAAATACCCTCAGCTCCTACAATGAGCAGTTCTTC.